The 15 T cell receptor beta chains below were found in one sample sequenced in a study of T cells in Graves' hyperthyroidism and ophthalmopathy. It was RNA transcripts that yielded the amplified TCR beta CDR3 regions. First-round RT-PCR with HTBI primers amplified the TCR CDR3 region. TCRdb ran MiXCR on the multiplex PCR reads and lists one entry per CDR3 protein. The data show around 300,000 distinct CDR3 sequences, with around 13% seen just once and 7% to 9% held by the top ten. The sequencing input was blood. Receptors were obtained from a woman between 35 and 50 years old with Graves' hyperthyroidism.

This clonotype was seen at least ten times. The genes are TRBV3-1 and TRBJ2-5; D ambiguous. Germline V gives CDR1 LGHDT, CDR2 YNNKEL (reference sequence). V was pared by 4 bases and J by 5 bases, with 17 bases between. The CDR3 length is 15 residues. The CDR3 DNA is TGTGCCAGCAGCCCCCGACCGACGAGTGGCGAGACCCAGTACTTC. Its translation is CASSPRPTSGETQYF.

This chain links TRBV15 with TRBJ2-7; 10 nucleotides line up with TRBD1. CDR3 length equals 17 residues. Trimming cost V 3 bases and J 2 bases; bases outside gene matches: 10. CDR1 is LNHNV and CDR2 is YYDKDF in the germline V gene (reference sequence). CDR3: CATSRDWDRGLPYEQYF. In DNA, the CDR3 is TGTGCCACCAGCAGGGATTGGGACAGGGGACTACCCTACGAGCAGTACTTC. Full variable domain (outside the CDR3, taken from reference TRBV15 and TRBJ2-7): DAMVIQNPRYQVTQFGKPVTLSCSQTLNHNVMYWYQQKSSQAPKLLFHYYDKDFNNEADTPDNFQSRRPNTSFCFLDIRSPGLGDTAMYLCATSRDWDRGLPYEQYFGPGTRLTVT.

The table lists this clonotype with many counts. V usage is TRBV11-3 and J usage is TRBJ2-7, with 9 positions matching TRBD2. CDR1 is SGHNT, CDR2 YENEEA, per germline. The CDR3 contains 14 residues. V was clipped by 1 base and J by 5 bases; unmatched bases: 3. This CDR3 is CASSLAQREDEQYF. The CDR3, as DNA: TGTGCCAGCAGCTTAGCCCAGCGGGAGGACGAGCAGTACTTC.

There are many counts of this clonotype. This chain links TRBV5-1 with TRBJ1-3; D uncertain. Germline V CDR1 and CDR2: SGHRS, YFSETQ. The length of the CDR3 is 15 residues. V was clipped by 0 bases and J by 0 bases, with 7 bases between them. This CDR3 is CASSLDGSSGNTIYF. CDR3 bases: TGCGCCAGCAGCTTGGACGGCAGCTCTGGAAACACCATATATTTT. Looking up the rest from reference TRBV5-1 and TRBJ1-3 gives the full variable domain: KAGVTQTPRYLIKTRGQQVTLSCSPISGHRSVSWYQQTPGQGLQFLFEYFSETQRNKGNFPGRFSGRQFSNSRSEMNVSTLELGDSALYLCASSLDGSSGNTIYFGEGSWLTVV.

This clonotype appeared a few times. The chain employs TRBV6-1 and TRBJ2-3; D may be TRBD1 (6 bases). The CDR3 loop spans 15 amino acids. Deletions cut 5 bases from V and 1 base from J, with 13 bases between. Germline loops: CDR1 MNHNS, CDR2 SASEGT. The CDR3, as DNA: TGTGCCAGCAGTCCGACAGGTATAGGCACAGATACGCAGTATTTT. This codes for CASSPTGIGTDTQYF.

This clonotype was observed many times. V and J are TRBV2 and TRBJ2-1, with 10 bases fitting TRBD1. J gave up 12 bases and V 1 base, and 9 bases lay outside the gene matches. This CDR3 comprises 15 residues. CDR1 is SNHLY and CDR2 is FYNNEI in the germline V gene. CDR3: CASSEGGTGERVQFF. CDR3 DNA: TGTGCCAGCAGTGAAGGAGGGACAGGGGAAAGGGTGCAGTTCTTC.

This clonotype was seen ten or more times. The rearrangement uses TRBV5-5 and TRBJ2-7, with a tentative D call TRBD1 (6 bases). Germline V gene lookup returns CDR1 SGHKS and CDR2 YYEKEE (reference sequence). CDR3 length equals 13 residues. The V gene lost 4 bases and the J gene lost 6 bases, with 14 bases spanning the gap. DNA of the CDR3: TGTGCCAGCAGCCCAGGGGCAGGTTTCGAGCAGTACTTC. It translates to CASSPGAGFEQYF.

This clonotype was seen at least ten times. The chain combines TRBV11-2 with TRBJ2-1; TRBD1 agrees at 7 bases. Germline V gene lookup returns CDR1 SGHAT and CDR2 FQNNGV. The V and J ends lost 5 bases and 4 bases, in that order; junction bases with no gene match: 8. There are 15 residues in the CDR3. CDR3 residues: CASSPLGQAYNEQFF. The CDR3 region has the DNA TGTGCCAGCAGCCCACTTGGACAGGCTTACAATGAGCAGTTCTTC.

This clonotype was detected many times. CDR3 protein: CASSSGGATYNEQFF. The CDR3 bases are TGTGCCAGCAGCTCTGGCGGAGCTACCTACAATGAGCAGTTCTTC. This chain connects TRBV11-3 to TRBJ2-1; no clear D gene. Germline V gene sequence: CDR1 SGHNT, CDR2 YENEEA. The CDR3 runs to 15 residues. Trimming shortened V by 4 bases and J by 2 bases, and 12 bases separated the two germline ends. Full variable domain (missing parts from reference TRBV11-3 and TRBJ2-1): EAGVVQSPRYKIIEKKQPVAFWCNPISGHNTLYWYLQNLGQGPELLIRYENEEAVDDSQLPKDRFSAERLKGVDSTLKIQPAELGDSAVYLCASSSGGATYNEQFFGPGTRLTVL.

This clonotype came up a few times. The CDR3 region is CASSLGEIDRGRAGVESQETQYF. CDR3 DNA sequence: TGTGCCAGCAGCTTAGGCGAAATAGACAGGGGGAGGGCGGGAGTGGAATCCCAAGAGACCCAGTACTTC. The chain is built from TRBV5-6 and TRBJ2-5, with TRBD1 matching over 9 bases. Germline lookup yields CDR1 SGHDT and CDR2 YYEEEE. There are 23 residues in the CDR3. Trimming at V came to 2 bases and at J to 1 base, leaving 27 bases not matched to a gene.

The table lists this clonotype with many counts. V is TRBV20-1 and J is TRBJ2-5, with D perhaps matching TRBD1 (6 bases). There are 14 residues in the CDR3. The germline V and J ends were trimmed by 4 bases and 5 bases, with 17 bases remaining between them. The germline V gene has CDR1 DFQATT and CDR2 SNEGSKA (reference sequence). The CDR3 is CSAILVQGRETQYF. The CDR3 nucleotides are TGCAGTGCTATCCTCGTGCAGGGGCGTGAGACCCAGTACTTC.

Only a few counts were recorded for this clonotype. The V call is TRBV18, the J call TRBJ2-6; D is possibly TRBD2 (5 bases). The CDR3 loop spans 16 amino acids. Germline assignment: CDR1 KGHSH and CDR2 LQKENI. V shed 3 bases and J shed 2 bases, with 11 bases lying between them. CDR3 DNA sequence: TGTGCCAGCTCACCTCTTGGAGGTGCTGGGGCCAACGTCCTGACTTTC. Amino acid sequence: CASSPLGGAGANVLTF.

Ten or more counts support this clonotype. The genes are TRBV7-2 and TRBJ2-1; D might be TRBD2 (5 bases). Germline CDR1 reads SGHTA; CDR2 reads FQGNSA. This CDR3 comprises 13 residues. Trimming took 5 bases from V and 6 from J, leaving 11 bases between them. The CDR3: CASSRSGINEQFF. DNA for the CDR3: TGTGCCAGCAGCCGCTCGGGAATCAATGAGCAGTTCTTC.

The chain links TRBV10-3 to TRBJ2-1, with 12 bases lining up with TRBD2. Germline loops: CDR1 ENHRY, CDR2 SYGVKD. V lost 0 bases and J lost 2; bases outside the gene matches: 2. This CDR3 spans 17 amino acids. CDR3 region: CAISESGLAGTYNEQFF. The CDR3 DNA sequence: TGTGCCATCAGTGAGTCAGGACTAGCGGGAACCTACAATGAGCAGTTCTTC.

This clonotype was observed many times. The CDR3 DNA is TGTGCCAGCAATAGCGGGAGGGTATACGGGGAGCTGTTTTTT. Amino acids: CASNSGRVYGELFF. This chain uses TRBV2 with TRBJ2-2, with 11 positions matching TRBD2. V shed 7 bases, J shed 7 bases, and the junction held 5 bases outside the gene matches. Germline CDR1 SNHLY, CDR2 FYNNEI. This CDR3 is 14 amino acids long.